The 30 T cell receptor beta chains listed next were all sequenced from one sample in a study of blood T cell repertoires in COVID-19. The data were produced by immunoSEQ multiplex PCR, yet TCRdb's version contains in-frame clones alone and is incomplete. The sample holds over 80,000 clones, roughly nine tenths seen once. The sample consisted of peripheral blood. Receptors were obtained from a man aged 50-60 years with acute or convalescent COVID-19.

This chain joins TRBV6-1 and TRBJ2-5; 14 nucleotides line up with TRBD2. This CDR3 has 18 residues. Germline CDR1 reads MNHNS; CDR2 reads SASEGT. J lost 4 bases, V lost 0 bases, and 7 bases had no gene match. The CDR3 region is CASSEAVPGLAGGETQYF. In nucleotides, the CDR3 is TGTGCCAGCAGTGAAGCTGTACCCGGACTAGCGGGGGGAGAGACCCAGTACTTC.

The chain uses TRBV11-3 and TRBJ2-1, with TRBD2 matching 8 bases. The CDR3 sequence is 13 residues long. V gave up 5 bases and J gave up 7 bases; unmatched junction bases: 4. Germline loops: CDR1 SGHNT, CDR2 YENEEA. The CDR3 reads CASSPRGANEQFF. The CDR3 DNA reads TGTGCCAGCAGCCCGCGGGGGGCGAATGAGCAGTTCTTC. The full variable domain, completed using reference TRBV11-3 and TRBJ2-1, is EAGVVQSPRYKIIEKKQPVAFWCNPISGHNTLYWYLQNLGQGPELLIRYENEEAVDDSQLPKDRFSAERLKGVDSTLKIQPAELGDSAVYLCASSPRGANEQFFGPGTRLTVL.

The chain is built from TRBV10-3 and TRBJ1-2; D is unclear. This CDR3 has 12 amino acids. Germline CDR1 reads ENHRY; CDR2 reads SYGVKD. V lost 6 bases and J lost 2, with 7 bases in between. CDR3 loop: CAISTENYGYTF. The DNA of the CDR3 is TGTGCCATCAGCACAGAAAACTATGGCTACACCTTC.

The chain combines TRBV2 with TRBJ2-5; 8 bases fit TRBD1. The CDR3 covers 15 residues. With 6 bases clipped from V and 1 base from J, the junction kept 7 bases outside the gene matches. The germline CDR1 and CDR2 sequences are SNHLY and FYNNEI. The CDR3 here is CASRVRGQGQETQYF. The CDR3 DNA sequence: TGTGCCAGCAGGGTTAGAGGACAGGGCCAAGAGACCCAGTACTTC.

CDR3 DNA sequence: TGTGCCAGCAGCTTACTTCAGGGGATGCGTAATGAAAAACTGTTTTTT. Translating it yields CASSLLQGMRNEKLFF. J is TRBJ1-4 and V is TRBV7-8; D perhaps matches TRBD1 (6 bases). The CDR3 length is 16 residues. Deletions cut 2 bases from V and 4 bases from J, with 14 bases between. CDR1 is SGHVS and CDR2 is FQNEAQ in the germline V gene.

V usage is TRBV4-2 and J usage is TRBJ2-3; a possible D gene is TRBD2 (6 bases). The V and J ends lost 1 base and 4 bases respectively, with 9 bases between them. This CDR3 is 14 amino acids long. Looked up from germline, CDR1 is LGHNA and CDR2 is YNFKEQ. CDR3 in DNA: TGTGCCAGCAGCCAAGCGGGGGTGGCAGATACGCAGTATTTT. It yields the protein CASSQAGVADTQYF.

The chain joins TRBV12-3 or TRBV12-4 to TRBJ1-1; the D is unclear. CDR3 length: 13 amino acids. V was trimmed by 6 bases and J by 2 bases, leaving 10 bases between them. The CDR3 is CASSKQRNTEAFF. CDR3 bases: TGTGCCAGCAGCAAACAGAGAAACACTGAAGCTTTCTTT.

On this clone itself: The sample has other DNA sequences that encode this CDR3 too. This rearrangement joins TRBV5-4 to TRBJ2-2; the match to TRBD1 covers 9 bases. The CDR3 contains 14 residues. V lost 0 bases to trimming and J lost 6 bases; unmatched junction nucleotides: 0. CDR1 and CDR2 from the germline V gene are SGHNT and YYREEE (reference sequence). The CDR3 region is CASSLGQGAGELFF. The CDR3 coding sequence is TGTGCCAGCAGCTTGGGACAGGGGGCCGGGGAGCTGTTTTTT.

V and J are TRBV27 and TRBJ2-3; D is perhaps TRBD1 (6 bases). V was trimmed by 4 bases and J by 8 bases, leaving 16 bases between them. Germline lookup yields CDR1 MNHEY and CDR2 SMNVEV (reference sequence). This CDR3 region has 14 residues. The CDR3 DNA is TGTGCCAGCAGTTCAGGACAGAATCCAGTTACGCAGTATTTT. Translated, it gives CASSSGQNPVTQYF.

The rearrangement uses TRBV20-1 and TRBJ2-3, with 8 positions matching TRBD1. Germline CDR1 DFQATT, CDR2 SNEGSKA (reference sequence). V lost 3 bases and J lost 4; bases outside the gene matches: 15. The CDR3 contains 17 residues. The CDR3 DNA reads TGCAGTGCTAGTGTGATGAGTGCAGGGGGCGCGGCAGATACGCAGTATTTT. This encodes CSASVMSAGGAADTQYF.

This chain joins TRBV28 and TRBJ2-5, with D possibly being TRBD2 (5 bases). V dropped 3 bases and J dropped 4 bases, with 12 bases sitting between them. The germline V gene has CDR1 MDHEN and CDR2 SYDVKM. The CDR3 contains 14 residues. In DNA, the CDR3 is TGTGCCAGCAGTTTCTTGAGGGCGGGAGAGACCCAGTACTTC. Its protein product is CASSFLRAGETQYF.

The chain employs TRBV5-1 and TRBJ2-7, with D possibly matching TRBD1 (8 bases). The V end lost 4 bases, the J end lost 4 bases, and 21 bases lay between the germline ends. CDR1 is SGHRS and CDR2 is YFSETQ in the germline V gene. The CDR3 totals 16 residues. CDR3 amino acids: CASSVEGGDRMYEQYF. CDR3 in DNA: TGCGCCAGCAGCGTGGAGGGAGGGGACAGGATGTACGAGCAGTACTTC. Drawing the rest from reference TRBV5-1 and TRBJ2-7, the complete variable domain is KAGVTQTPRYLIKTRGQQVTLSCSPISGHRSVSWYQQTPGQGLQFLFEYFSETQRNKGNFPGRFSGRQFSNSRSEMNVSTLELGDSALYLCASSVEGGDRMYEQYFGPGTRLTVT.

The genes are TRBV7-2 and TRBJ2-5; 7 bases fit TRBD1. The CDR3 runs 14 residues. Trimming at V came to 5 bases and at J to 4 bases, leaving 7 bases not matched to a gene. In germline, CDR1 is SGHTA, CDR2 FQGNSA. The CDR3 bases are TGTGCCAGCAGCCGGGACAACAGGGGAGAGACCCAGTACTTC. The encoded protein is CASSRDNRGETQYF. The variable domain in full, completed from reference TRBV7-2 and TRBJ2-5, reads GAGVSQSPSNKVTEKGKDVELRCDPISGHTALYWYRQSLGQGLEFLIYFQGNSAPDKSGLPSDRFSAERTGGSVSTLTIQRTQQEDSAVYLCASSRDNRGETQYFGPGTRLLVL.

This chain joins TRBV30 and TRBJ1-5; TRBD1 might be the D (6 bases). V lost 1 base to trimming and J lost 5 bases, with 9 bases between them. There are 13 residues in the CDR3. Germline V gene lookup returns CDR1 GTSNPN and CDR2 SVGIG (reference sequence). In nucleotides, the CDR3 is TGTGCCTGGAGTGAGGCAGGGGATCAGCCCCAGCATTTT. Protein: CAWSEAGDQPQHF.

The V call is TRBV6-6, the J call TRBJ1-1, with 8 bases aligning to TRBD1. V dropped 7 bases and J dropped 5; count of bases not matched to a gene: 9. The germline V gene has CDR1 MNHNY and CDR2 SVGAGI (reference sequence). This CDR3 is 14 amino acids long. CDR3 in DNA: TGTGCCAGCACCCTAGGACAGGGAGAAACTGAAGCTTTCTTT. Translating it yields CASTLGQGETEAFF.

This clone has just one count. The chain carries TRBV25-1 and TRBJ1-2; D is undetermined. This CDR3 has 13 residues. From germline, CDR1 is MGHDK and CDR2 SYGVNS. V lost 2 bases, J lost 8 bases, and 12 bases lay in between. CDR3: CASSEIDSGGYTF. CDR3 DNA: TGTGCCAGCAGTGAAATCGATTCCGGGGGCTACACCTTC.

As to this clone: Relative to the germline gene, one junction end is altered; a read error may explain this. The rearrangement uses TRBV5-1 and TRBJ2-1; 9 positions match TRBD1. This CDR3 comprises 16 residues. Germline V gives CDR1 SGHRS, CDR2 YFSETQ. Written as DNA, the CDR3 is TGCGCCAGTAGCTTGAATGGACAGGGGAGCAGCGATGAGCAGTTCTTC. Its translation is CASSLNGQGSSDEQFF.

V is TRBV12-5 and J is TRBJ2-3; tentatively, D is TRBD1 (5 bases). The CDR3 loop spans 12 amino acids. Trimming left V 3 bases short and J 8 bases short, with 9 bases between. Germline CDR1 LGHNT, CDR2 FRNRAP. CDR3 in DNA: TGTGCTAGTGGTTTTGTAAGGGGTACGCAGTATTTT. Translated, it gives CASGFVRGTQYF.

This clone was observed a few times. The CDR3 DNA follows: TGTGCCATCAGTGATTCACGGGGGGTAGGCGGCGAGCAGTACTTC. Translation: CAISDSRGVGGEQYF. The genes are TRBV10-3 and TRBJ2-7, with TRBD2 matching over 7 bases. V lost 3 bases and J lost 6; bases outside the gene matches: 11. The germline V gene encodes CDR1 ENHRY and CDR2 SYGVKD. This CDR3 is built from 15 residues.

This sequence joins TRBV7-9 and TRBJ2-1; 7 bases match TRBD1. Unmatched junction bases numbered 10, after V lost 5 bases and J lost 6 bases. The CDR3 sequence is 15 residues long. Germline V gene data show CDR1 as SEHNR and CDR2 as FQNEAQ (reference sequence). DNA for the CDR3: TGTGCCAGCAGCCTAACGGGACAGAGCCTCAATGAGCAGTTCTTC. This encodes CASSLTGQSLNEQFF.

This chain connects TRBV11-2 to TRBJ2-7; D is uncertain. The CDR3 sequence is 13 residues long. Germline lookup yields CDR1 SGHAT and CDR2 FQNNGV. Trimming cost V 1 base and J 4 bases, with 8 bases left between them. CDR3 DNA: TGTGCCAGCAGCTTAGTCGGAGCTTACGAGCAGTACTTC. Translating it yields CASSLVGAYEQYF.

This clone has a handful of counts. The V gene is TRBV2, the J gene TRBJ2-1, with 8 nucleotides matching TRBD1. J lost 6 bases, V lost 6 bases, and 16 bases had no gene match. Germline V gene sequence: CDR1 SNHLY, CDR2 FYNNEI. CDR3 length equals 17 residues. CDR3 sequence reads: CASRDPNRGMERNEQFF. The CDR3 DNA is TGTGCCAGCAGGGATCCAAACAGGGGGATGGAACGCAATGAGCAGTTCTTC.

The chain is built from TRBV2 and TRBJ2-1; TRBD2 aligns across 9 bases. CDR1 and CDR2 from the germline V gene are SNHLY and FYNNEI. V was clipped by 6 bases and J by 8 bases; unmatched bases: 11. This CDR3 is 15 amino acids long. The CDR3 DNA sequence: TGTGCCAGCAGCCCCTCGGCGGGGGGGCGAGATGAGCAGTTCTTC. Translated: CASSPSAGGRDEQFF.

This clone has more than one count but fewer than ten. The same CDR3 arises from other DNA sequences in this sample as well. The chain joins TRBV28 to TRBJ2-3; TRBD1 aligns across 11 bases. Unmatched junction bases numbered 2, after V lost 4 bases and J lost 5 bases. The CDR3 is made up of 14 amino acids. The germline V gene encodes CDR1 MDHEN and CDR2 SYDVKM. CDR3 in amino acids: CASSYGTGGDTQYF. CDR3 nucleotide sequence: TGTGCCAGCAGTTATGGGACAGGGGGAGATACGCAGTATTTT.

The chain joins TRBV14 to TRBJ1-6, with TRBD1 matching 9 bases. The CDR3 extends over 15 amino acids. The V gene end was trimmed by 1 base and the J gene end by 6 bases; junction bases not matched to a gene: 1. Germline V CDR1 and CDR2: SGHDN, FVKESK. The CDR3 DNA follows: TGTGCCAGCAGCCAAGGACAGGGGGGTAATTCACCCCTCCACTTT. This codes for CASSQGQGGNSPLHF.

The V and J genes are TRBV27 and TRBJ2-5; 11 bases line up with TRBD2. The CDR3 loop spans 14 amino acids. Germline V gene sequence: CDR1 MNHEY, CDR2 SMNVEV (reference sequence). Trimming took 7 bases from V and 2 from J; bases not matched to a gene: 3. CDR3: CASKGLAAQETQYF. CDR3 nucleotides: TGTGCCAGCAAGGGACTAGCGGCTCAAGAGACCCAGTACTTC.

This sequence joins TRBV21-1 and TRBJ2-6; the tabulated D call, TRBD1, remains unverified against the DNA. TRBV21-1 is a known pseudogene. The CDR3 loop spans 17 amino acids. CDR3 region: CASSKAGGDSGANVLTF. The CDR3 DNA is TGTGCCAGCAGCAAAGCAGGGGGCGACTCTGGGGCCAACGTCCTGACTTTC.

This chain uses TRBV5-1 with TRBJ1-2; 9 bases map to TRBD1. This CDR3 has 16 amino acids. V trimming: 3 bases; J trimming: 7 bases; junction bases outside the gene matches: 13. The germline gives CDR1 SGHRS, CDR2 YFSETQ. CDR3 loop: CASSSEPGQGKAGYTF. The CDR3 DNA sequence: TGCGCCAGCAGCTCTGAGCCGGGACAGGGTAAGGCTGGCTACACCTTC.

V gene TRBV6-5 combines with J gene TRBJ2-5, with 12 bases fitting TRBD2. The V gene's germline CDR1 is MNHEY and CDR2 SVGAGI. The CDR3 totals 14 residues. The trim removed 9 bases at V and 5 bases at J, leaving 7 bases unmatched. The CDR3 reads CASDLAGGRETQYF. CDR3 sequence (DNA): TGTGCCAGTGACCTAGCGGGGGGGCGGGAGACCCAGTACTTC.

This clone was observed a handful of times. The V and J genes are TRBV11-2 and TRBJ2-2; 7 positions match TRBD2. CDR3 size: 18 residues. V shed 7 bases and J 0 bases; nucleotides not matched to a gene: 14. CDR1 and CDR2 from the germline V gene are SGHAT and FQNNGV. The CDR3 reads CASTVIGAGVTNTGELFF. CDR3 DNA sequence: TGTGCCAGCACCGTTATCGGCGCGGGGGTAACGAACACCGGGGAGCTGTTTTTT.